The T cell receptor (beta chain) under discussion was sequenced for a study of T-cell reconstitution after alpha-beta-depleted transplantation in children. Study findings and constraints: Reportedly, only several hundred clones from non-depleted graft cells drove alpha-beta T-cell counts at about two months.

This clonotype was seen a handful of times. The antigen is undetermined. Preparation of the TCRbeta library involved a method that used unique molecular identifiers. TCRdb re-called the PCR reads through MiXCR, storing one row per CDR3 protein. The sample contains approximately 630,000 distinct CDR3 sequences, around 12% of which appear only once. The sequence came from a girl aged 2-10 years with congenital amegakaryocytic thrombocytopenia, due to receive a stem cell transplant. Sequencing was performed on PBMCs, taken before TCRalphabeta/CD19-depleted stem cell transplant.

CDR3 region: CSATSGANTGELFF. The CDR3 DNA is TGCAGCGCAACTAGCGGAGCGAACACCGGGGAGCTGTTTTTT. The chain couples TRBV29-1 to TRBJ2-2; 8 bases line up with TRBD2. J was trimmed by 0 bases and V by 7 bases; bases with no gene match: 4. Germline V gene lookup returns CDR1 SQVTM and CDR2 ANQGSEA. This CDR3 region has 14 residues.